This is a list of T cell receptor beta chains from one sample in a study of blood T cell repertoires in COVID-19. Produced via immunoSEQ multiplex PCR; TCRdb's table is partial and in-frame only. The table lists 300,000 to 400,000 clones, 85% to 90% of them singletons. Specimen: peripheral blood. The receptors here all came from a woman in her 70s with COVID-19, enrolled during active disease. CDR3s include the opening cysteine and the closing phenylalanine or tryptophan. D genes are given only for firm matches. Expanded clones are given a class, and other clones once, few, many or no size at all.

once	TRBV6-1	-	TRBJ2-7	TGTGCCAGCAGTGATGGTCCGAGGGTCGAGCAGTACTTC	CASSDGPRVEQYF
-	TRBV10-3	TRBD1	TRBJ1-1	TGTGCCATCAGTCCCGGGACAGGGGGGTACACTGAAGCTTTCTTT	CAISPGTGGYTEAFF
-	TRBV24-1	-	TRBJ1-2	TGTGCCACCAGTGATTTCGGTTTCGACTATGGCTACACCTTC	CATSDFGFDYGYTF
-	TRBV5-4	TRBD1	TRBJ1-1	TGTGCCAGCAGCTTGGAGACAGGGGGCTGGAATGAAGCTTTCTTT	CASSLETGGWNEAFF
-	TRBV4-3	-	TRBJ1-6	TGCGCCAGCAGCCAAGAGGTGGCATCCTCTTCACCCCTCCACTTT	CASSQEVASSSPLHF
-	TRBV7-9	-	TRBJ1-3	TGTGCCAGCAGCCCTGCCCAGGGCAGGCAATTGGGAAACACCATATATTTT	CASSPAQGRQLGNTIYF
once	TRBV9	-	TRBJ2-1	TGTGCCAGCAGCGTAGGACTATCCAATGAGCAGTTCTTC	CASSVGLSNEQFF
few	TRBV5-3	TRBD1	TRBJ2-7	TGTGCCAGAAGCTGGACCCGGGACAGGGGACACTACGAGCAGTACTTC	CARSWTRDRGHYEQYF
-	TRBV27	-	TRBJ1-2	TGTGCCAGCAGTATCAACAGCGAAGGGGTAAATGGCTACACCTTC	CASSINSEGVNGYTF
once	TRBV3-1/TRBV3-2	-	TRBJ2-2	TGTGCCAGCAGCCAAGTAGGGGCGTTGATCGGGGAGCTGTTTTTT	CASSQVGALIGELFF
-	TRBV5-6	TRBD1	TRBJ1-6	TGTGCCAGCAGCTCGGGACAGGGGGCCCACTTT	CASSSGQGAHF
-	TRBV2	-	TRBJ2-2	TGTGCCAGCAGTCCACAAGGGGCCGGGGAGCTGTTTTTT	CASSPQGAGELFF
-	TRBV18	-	TRBJ1-2	TGTGCCAGCTCAACGGAGGGGTTGGATGGCTACACCTTC	CASSTEGLDGYTF
-	TRBV7-2	-	TRBJ1-1	TGTGCCAGCAGCCCCCGGGGGGTGGATGGGGAAGCTTTCTTT	CASSPRGVDGEAFF
once	TRBV6-6	-	TRBJ1-4	TGTGCCAGCAGCTACTCGGACAGCCCTAATGAAAAACTGTTTTTT	CASSYSDSPNEKLFF
-	TRBV7-9	-	TRBJ1-2	TGTGCCAGCAGCCGTACCGCGAAGGAGGGTGGCTACACCTTC	CASSRTAKEGGYTF
-	TRBV6-5	-	TRBJ1-1	TGTGCCAGCAGTTACTCGAGCCAGGGCTCTGAAGCTTTCTTT	CASSYSSQGSEAFF
once	TRBV19	TRBD1	TRBJ1-3	TGTGCCAGTAGTACGCGGACAGGGGGCGTTGGAAACACCATATATTTT	CASSTRTGGVGNTIYF
-	TRBV18	TRBD1	TRBJ1-1	TGTGCCAGCTCACCTTCGCAACAGGGGAGTACGGATGAAGCTTTCTTT	CASSPSQQGSTDEAFF
-	TRBV7-2	TRBD2	TRBJ2-7	TGTGCCAGCAGCCCCGGAGGGCTAGCGGGTACCTACGAGCAGTACTTC	CASSPGGLAGTYEQYF
-	TRBV4-1	-	TRBJ1-5	TGCGCCAGCAGCCAAGGCACAGGCCCGTCGCCCCAGCATTTT	CASSQGTGPSPQHF
-	TRBV4-2	-	TRBJ1-6	TGTGCCAGCAGCCCGAAGGGGTTGGAAAATTCACCCCTCCACTTT	CASSPKGLENSPLHF